This T cell receptor (beta chain) was recorded in a study of blood T cell repertoires in COVID-19. Across the whole study: Acute-phase and convalescent COVID-19 samples originated in the United States, Italy and Spain. Sources were T cells, B-cell-depleted T cells, or PBMCs; the material itself was cDNA or gDNA.

Remarks on this clone: The sample holds other DNA sequences that translate to the same CDR3.

CDR3 length: 13 amino acids. V was pared by 1 base and J by 4 bases, with 5 bases between. The V gene's germline CDR1 is SGHVS and CDR2 FNYEAQ. Study processing details: Amplifying reference gene primers gave estimates of nucleated cell counts. Measured with immunoSEQ multiplex PCR; TCRdb has only the in-frame clones, and not every one. The V and J calls and the clone size are those of that table, but D and trimming were determined from the DNA. The repertoire has about 300,000 clones, around 90% of them found once; the top ten carry about 1.2%. The sample was peripheral blood. The chain combines TRBV7-6 with TRBJ1-5; TRBD1 is a possible D gene (5 bases). This TCR came from a man between 70 and 80 years old with acute or convalescent COVID-19. CDR3 coding DNA: TGTGCCAGCAGCTTAGGACAGAATCAGCCCCAGCATTTT. Protein product: CASSLGQNQPQHF.